A single sample gave rise to the 4 T cell receptor beta chains below, sequenced in a study of a mutant IDH1 vaccine in newly diagnosed glioma. Measured with immunoSEQ multiplex PCR; TCRdb has only the in-frame clones, and not every one. In the table there are approximately 88,000 clones, 80% of which are singletons. Time point denoted: baseline, week 1 (first vaccination visit). Treatment defined: pre-vaccination baseline after standard-of-care therapy. Sample: PBMCs, taken from a glioma patient treated with radiotherapy, temozolomide or both. Source of these receptors: a man in his forties or fifties with glioma.

V is TRBV7-9 and J is TRBJ2-4; D is uncertain. This CDR3 is 17 amino acids long. Trimming took off 5 bases at V and 0 bases at J, with 17 bases between the two ends. Per the germline V gene, CDR1 is SEHNR and CDR2 is FQNEAQ (reference sequence). The CDR3 loop is CASSRSLQALAKNIQYF. DNA for the CDR3: TGTGCCAGCAGCCGCTCCCTTCAGGCCCTAGCCAAAAACATTCAGTACTTC.

This clone was counted a single time. V gene TRBV6-1 combines with J gene TRBJ2-2; D unresolved. CDR3 size: 15 residues. V was shortened by 2 bases and J by 3 bases, with 10 bases between the two germline ends. Per the germline V gene, CDR1 is MNHNS and CDR2 is SASEGT. CDR3 nucleotide sequence: TGTGCCAGCAGTGAATACAGTGGGGACACCGGGGAGCTGTTTTTT. It translates to CASSEYSGDTGELFF.

This clone was observed a handful of times. The rearrangement links TRBV7-6 to TRBJ2-7; possibly TRBD1 or TRBD2 for D (5 bases each). The germline CDR1 and CDR2 sequences are SGHVS and FNYEAQ. The CDR3 is 16 amino acids. Trimming cost V 5 bases and J 2 bases, with 19 bases left between them. CDR3 nucleotides: TGTGCCAGCAGCGCAACTCGGGACGTTTCGACCTACGAGCAGTACTTC. Its protein is CASSATRDVSTYEQYF. Full variable domain (remainder filled in from reference TRBV7-6 and TRBJ2-7): GAGVSQSPRYKVTKRGQDVALRCDPISGHVSLYWYRQALGQGPEFLTYFNYEAQQDKSGLPNDRFSAERPEGSISTLTIQRTEQRDSAMYRCASSATRDVSTYEQYFGPGTRLTVT.

This clone was seen many times. The rearrangement links TRBV6-4 to TRBJ2-1; the D call may be TRBD1 or TRBD2 (5 bases each). V gave up 2 bases and J gave up 6 bases, with 8 bases separating them. The CDR3 extends over 13 amino acids. Germline V CDR1 and CDR2: MRHNA, SNTAGT. DNA of the CDR3: TGTGCCAGCAGTGACGGGGACCTCAATGAGCAGTTCTTC. Translating it yields CASSDGDLNEQFF.